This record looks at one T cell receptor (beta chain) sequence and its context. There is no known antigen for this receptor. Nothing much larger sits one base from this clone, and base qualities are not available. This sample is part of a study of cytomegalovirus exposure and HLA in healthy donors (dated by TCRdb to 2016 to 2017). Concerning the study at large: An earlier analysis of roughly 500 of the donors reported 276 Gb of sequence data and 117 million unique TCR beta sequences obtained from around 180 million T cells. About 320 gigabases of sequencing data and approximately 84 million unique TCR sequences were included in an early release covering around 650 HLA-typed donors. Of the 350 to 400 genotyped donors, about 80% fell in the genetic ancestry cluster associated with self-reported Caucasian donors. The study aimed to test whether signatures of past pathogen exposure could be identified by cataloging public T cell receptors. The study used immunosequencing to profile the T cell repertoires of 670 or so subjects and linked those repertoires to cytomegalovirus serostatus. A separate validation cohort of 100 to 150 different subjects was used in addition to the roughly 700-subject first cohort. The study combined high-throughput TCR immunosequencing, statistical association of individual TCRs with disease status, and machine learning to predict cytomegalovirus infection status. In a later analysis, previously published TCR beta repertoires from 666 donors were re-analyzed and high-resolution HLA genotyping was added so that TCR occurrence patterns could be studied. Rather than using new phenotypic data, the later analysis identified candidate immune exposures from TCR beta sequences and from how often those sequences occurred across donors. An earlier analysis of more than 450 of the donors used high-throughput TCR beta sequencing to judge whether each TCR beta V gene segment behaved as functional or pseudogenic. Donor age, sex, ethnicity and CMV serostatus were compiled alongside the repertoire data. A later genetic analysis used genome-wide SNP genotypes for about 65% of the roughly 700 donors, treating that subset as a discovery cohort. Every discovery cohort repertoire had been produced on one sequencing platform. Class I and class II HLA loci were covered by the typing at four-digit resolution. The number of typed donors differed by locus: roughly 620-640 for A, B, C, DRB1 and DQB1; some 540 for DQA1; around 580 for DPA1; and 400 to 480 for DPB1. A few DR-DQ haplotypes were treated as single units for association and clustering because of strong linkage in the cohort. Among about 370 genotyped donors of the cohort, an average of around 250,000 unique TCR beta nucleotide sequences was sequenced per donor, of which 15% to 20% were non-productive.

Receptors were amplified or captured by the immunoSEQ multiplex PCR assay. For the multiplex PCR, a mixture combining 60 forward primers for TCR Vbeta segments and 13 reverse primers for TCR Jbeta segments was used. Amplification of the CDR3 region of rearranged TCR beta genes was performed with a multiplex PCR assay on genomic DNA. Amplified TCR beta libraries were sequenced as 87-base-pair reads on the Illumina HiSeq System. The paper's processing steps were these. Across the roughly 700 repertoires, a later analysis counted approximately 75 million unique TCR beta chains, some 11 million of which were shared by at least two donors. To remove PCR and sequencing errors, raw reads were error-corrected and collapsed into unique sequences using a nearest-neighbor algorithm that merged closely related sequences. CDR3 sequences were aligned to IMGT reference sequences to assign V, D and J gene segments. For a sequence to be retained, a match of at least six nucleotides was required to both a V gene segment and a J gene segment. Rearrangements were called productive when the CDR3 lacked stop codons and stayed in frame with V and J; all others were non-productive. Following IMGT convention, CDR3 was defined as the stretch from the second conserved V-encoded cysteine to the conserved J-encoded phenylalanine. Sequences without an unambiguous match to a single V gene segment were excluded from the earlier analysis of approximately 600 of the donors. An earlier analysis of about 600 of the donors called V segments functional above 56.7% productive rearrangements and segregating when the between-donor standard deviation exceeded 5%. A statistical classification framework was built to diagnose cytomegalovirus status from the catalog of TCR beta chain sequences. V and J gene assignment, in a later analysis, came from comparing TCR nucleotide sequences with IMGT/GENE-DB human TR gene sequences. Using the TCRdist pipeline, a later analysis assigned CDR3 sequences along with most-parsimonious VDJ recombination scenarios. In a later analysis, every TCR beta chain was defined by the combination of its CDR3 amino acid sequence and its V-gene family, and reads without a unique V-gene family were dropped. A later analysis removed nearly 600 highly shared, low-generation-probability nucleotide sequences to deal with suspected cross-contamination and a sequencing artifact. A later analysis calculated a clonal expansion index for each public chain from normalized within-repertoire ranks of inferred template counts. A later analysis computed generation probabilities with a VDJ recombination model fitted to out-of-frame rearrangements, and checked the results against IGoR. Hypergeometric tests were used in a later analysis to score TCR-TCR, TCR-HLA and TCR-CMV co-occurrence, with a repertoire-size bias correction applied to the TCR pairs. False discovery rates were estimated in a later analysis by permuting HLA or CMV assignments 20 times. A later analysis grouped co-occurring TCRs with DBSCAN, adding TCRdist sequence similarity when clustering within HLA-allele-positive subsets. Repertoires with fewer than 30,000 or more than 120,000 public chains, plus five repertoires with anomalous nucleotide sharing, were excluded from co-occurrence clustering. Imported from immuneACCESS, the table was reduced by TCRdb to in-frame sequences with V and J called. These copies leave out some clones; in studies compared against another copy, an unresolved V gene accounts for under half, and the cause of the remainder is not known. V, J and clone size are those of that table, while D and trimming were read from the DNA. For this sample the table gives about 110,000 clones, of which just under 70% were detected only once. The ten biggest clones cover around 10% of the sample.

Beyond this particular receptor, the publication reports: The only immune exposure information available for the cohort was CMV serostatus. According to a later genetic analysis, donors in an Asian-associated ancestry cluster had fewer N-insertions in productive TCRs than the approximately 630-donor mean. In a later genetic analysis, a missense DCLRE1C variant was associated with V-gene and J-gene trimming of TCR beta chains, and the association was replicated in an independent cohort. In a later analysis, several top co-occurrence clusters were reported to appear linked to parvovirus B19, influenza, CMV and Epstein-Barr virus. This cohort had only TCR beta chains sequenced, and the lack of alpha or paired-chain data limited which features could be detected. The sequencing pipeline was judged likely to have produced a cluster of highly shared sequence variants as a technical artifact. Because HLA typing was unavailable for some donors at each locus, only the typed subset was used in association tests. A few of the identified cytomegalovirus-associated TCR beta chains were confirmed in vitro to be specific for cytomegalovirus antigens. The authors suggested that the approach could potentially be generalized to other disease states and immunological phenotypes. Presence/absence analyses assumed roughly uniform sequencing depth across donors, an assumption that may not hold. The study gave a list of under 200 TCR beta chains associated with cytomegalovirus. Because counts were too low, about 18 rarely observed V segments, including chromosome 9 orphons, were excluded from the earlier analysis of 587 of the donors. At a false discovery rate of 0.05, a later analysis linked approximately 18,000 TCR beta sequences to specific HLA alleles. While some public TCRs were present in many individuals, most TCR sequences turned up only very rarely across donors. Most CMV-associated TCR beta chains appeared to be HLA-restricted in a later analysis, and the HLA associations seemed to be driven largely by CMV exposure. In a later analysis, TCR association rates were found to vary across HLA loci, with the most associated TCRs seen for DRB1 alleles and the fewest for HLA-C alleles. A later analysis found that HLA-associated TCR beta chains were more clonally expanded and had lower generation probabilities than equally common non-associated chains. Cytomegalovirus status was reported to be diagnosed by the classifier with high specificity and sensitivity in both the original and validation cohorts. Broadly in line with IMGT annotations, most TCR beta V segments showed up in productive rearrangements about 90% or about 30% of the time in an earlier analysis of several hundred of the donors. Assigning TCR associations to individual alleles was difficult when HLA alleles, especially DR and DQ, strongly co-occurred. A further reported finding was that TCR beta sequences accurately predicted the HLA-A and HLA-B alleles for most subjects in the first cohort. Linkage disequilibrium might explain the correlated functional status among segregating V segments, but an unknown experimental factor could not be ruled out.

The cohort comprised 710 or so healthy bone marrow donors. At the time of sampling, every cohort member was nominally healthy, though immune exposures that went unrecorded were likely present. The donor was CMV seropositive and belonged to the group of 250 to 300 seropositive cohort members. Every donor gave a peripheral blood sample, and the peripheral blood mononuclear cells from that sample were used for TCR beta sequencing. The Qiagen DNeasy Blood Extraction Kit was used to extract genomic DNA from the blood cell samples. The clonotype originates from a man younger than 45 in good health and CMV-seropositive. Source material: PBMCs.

The nucleotide sequence is TGTGCCTGGAGTGTCAAAGGAACCCAGAGGAAATATGGCTACACCTTC. Translated, this gives CAWSVKGTQRKYGYTF. The chain links TRBV30 with TRBJ1-2, with the D gene uncertain. V sheds 0 bases and J sheds 5 bases, leaving 19 bases between their ends. CDR1 and CDR2 (GTSNPN, SVGIG) derive from the germline V gene (reference sequence). CDR3 length: 16 amino acids, cysteine to phenylalanine. CDR3 DNA only is kept here, 48 bases in frame from base 1.